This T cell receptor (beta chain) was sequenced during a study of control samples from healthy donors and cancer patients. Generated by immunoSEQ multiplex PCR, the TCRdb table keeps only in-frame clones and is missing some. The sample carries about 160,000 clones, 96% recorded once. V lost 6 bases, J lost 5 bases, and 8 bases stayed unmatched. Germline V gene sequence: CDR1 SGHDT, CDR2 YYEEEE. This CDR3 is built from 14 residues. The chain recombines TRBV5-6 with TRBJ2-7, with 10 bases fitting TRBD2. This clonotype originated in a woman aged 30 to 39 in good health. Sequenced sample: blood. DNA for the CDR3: TGTGCCAGCATGGCGAGCGGGGGGGCCCACGAGCAGTACTTC. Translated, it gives CASMASGGAHEQYF.